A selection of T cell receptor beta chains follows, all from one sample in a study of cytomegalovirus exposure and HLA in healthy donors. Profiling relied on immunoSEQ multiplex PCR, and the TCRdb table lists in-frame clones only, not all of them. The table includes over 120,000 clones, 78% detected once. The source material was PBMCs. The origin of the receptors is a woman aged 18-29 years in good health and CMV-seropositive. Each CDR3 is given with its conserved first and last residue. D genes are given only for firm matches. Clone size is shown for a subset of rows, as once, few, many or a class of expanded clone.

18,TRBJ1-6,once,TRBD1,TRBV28,CASRRQGARGIVGSPLHF,TGTGCCAGCAGACGACAGGGGGCGCGAGGTATAGTAGGATCACCCCTCCACTTT
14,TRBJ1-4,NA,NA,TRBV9,CASSPANREEKLFF,TGTGCCAGCAGCCCCGCGAACAGGGAGGAAAAACTGTTTTTT
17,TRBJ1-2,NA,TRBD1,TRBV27,CASSRQRQGAENYGYTF,TGTGCCAGCAGTCGACAACGTCAGGGGGCGGAAAACTATGGCTACACCTTC
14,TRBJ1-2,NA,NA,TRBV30,CAWSATTELGGYTF,TGTGCCTGGAGTGCAACGACAGAATTGGGAGGCTACACCTTC
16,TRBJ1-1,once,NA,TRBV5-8,CASSPSGGLGGTEAFF,TGTGCCAGCAGCCCGTCGGGGGGCTTAGGAGGGACTGAAGCTTTCTTT
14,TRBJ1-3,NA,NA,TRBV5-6,CASSPDGGLNTIYF,TGTGCCAGCAGCCCAGATGGAGGGTTGAACACCATATATTTT
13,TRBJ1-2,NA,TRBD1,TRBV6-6,CASSRDRAYGYTF,TGTGCCAGCAGTCGGGACAGGGCTTATGGCTACACCTTC
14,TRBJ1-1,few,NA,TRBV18,CASSLKTGNTEAFF,TGTGCCAGCTCACTCAAAACGGGGAACACTGAAGCTTTCTTT
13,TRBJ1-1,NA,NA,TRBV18,CASSPGARTEAFF,TGTGCCAGCTCACCGGGGGCTCGTACTGAAGCTTTCTTT
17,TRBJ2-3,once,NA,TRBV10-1,CASSESRPTGFTDTQYF,TGCGCCAGCAGTGAGTCGAGGCCGACCGGATTCACAGATACGCAGTATTTT
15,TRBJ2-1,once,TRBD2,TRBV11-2,CASSSVAGGFDEQFF,TGTGCCAGCAGCTCAGTAGCGGGGGGATTCGATGAGCAGTTCTTC
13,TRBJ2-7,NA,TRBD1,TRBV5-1,CASTLDRAHEQYF,TGCGCCAGCACCCTGGACAGGGCCCACGAGCAGTACTTC
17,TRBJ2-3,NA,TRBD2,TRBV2,CASMGRGGHFGTDTQYF,TGTGCCAGCATGGGGCGGGGGGGCCATTTCGGGACAGATACGCAGTATTTT
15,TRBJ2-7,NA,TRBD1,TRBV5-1,CASSLETGKWYEQYF,TGCGCCAGCAGCTTGGAGACAGGGAAGTGGTACGAGCAGTACTTC
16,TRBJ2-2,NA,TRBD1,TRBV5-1,CASNPSGGRNTGELFF,TGCGCCAGCAACCCCTCAGGGGGCAGGAACACCGGGGAGCTGTTTTTT
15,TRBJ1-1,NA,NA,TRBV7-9,CASSLLGRMNTEAFF,TGTGCCAGCAGCTTATTGGGCAGGATGAACACTGAAGCTTTCTTT
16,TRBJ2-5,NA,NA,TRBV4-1,CASRASQRGNQETQYF,TGCGCCAGCAGGGCAAGCCAGAGGGGGAACCAAGAGACCCAGTACTTC
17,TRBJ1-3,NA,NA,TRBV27,CASSLSPGLASGNTIYF,TGTGCCAGCAGTTTAAGCCCCGGACTGGCCTCTGGAAACACCATATATTTT
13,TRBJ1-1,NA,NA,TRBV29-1,CSVALRGDTEAFF,TGCAGCGTTGCGTTGCGAGGTGACACTGAAGCTTTCTTT
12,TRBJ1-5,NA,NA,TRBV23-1,CASRLIDQPQHF,TGCGCCAGCAGGTTAATCGATCAGCCCCAGCATTTT
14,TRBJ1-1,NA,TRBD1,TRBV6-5,CASSRDRGRSEAFF,TGTGCCAGCAGTCGAGACAGGGGGAGGTCTGAAGCTTTCTTT
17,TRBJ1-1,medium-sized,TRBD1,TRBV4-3,CASSQKLDRGLNTEAFF,TGCGCCAGCAGCCAAAAGCTGGACAGGGGCTTGAACACTGAAGCTTTCTTT
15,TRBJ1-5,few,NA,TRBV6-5,CASSPAAGANQPQHF,TGTGCCAGCAGCCCCGCAGCAGGGGCCAATCAGCCCCAGCATTTT
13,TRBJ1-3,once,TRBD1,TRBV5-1,CARMTGNGNTIYF,TGCGCCAGAATGACAGGGAACGGAAACACCATATATTTT
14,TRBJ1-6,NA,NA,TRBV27,CASSLDSRLSPLHF,TGTGCCAGCAGTTTAGACAGCCGATTATCACCCCTCCACTTT
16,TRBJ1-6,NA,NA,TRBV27,CASSGPGQRVDSPLHF,TGTGCCAGCAGTGGGCCCGGACAGCGCGTGGATTCACCCCTCCACTTT
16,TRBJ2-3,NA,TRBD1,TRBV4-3,CASSQVTGAGTDTQYF,TGCGCCAGCAGCCAAGTTACAGGGGCAGGGACAGATACGCAGTATTTT
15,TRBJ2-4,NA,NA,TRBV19,CASSRGQVDVDIQYF,TGTGCCAGTAGTAGGGGGCAGGTAGACGTGGACATTCAGTACTTC
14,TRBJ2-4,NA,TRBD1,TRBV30,CAWSVAGGKNIQYF,TGTGCCTGGAGCGTGGCAGGGGGCAAAAACATTCAGTACTTC
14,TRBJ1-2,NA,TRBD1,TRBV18,CASSSTGTGDGYTF,TGTGCCAGCTCATCAACCGGGACAGGGGATGGCTACACCTTC
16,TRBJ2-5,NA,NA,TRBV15,CATSRGGQRLRETQYF,TGTGCCACCAGCAGAGGAGGCCAGCGTCTGAGAGAGACCCAGTACTTC
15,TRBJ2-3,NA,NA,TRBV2,CASKRWASETDTQYF,TGTGCCAGCAAAAGATGGGCTAGCGAGACAGATACGCAGTATTTT
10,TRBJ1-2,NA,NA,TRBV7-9,CSSSSVGYTF,TGTTCCAGCAGCTCCGTAGGCTACACCTTC
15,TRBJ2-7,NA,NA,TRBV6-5,CASSPMGGAPYEQYF,TGTGCCAGCAGTCCAATGGGCGGGGCCCCCTACGAGCAGTACTTC
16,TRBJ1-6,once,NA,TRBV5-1,CASSLLSGESNSPLHF,TGCGCCAGCAGCTTGTTGTCCGGGGAGAGCAATTCACCCCTCCACTTT
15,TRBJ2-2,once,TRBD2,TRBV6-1,CASSEWWGGTGELFF,TGTGCCAGCAGTGAGTGGTGGGGGGGCACCGGGGAGCTGTTTTTT
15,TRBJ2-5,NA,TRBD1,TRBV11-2,CASSEGTGAGETQYF,TGTGCCAGCAGCGAAGGGACAGGGGCTGGGGAGACCCAGTACTTC
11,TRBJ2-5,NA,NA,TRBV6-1,CASSSLETQYF,TGTGCCAGCAGTTCCCTGGAGACCCAGTACTTC
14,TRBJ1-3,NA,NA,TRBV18,CASSRTDSGNTIYF,TGTGCCAGCTCAAGGACAGACTCTGGAAACACCATATATTTT
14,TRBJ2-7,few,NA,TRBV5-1,CASSLDGRSYEQYF,TGCGCCAGCAGCTTGGATGGGCGCAGCTACGAGCAGTACTTC
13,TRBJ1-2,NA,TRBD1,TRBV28,CASSLTGVRGYTF,TGTGCCAGCAGTTTGACAGGGGTGCGGGGCTACACCTTC
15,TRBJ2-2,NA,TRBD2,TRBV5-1,CASSDGTTDTGELFF,TGCGCCAGCAGCGACGGGACTACAGACACCGGGGAGCTGTTTTTT
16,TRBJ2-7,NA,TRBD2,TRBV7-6,CASSLGARGASYEQYF,TGTGCCAGCAGCTTAGGGGCGCGGGGGGCTTCCTACGAGCAGTACTTC
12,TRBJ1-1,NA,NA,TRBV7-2,CASSFQGSEAFF,TGTGCCAGCAGCTTCCAGGGGAGTGAAGCTTTCTTT
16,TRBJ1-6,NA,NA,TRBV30,CAWTKPLDRRNSPLHF,TGTGCCTGGACTAAACCCTTGGACAGAAGAAATTCACCCCTCCACTTT
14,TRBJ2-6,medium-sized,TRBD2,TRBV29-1,CSVAGGTGANVLTF,TGCAGCGTCGCGGGGGGTACGGGGGCCAACGTCCTGACTTTC
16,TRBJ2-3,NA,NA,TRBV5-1,CASSSAWTVRTDTQYF,TGCGCCAGCAGCTCTGCTTGGACAGTTCGCACAGATACGCAGTATTTT
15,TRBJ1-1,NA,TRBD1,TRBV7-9,CASSPDRGRNTEAFF,TGTGCCAGCAGCCCGGACAGGGGACGGAACACTGAAGCTTTCTTT
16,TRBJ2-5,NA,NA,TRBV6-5,CASSYGIGDYQETQYF,TGTGCCAGCAGTTACGGCATAGGGGACTACCAAGAGACCCAGTACTTC
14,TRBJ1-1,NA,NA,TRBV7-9,CASSFAPPGREAFF,TGTGCCAGCAGCTTCGCGCCCCCGGGTAGGGAAGCTTTCTTT
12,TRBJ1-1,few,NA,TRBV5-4,CASSLRQGKAFF,TGTGCCAGCAGCTTGCGTCAGGGAAAAGCTTTCTTT
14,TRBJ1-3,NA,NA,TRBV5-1,CASSLVGAGNTIYF,TGCGCCAGCAGCTTGGTGGGAGCGGGAAACACCATATATTTT
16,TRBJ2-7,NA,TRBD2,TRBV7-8,CASSPAGSRGAYEQYF,TGTGCCAGCAGCCCGGCCGGGAGCCGGGGGGCCTACGAGCAGTACTTC
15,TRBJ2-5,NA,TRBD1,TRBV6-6,CASSWARDRGETQYF,TGTGCCAGCAGTTGGGCTAGGGACAGGGGAGAGACCCAGTACTTC
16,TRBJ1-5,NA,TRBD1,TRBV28,CASSTTGAGGNQPQHF,TGTGCCAGCAGTACGACAGGGGCTGGGGGCAATCAGCCCCAGCATTTT